Each of the 28 T cell receptor beta chains below was sequenced from the same sample in a study of low-dose radiotherapy and immunotherapy resistance in tumors. The time point: after trial treatment. Treatment denoted: LDRT plus nivolumab, ipilimumab, low-dose cyclophosphamide and aspirin (RACIN trial). Priming of first-strand cDNA relied on TRAV- and TRBV-specific primers (covering alpha and beta chains). TCR amplification used roughly 18 PCR cycles, a constant-region primer and a V-primer adapter. TCRdb processed the reads anew with MiXCR; each CDR3 protein has one entry. Of roughly 30,000 distinct CDR3 sequences in the sample, approximately 49% were seen once. The sample consisted of PBMCs, taken after low-dose radiotherapy plus immunotherapy. Receptors originate from a male donor with gallbladder cancer.

The J gene is TRBJ1-1, the V gene TRBV29-1; 7 nucleotides align to TRBD1. The CDR3 contains 14 residues. The J segment lost 5 bases and the V segment lost 7 bases, leaving 13 bases of the junction unmatched. Germline CDR1 and CDR2: SQVTM and ANQGSEA. CDR3 sequence: CSGGDSRQRTEAFF. The CDR3 DNA sequence: TGCAGCGGCGGGGACAGTCGACAGCGGACTGAAGCTTTCTTT.

This clonotype came up a few times. The rearrangement links TRBV28 to TRBJ2-3; TRBD1 agrees at 7 bases. The junction had 4 bases not matched to a gene; V was cut back by 11 bases and J by 5 bases. The CDR3 length is 11 residues. Germline V gene data show CDR1 as MDHEN and CDR2 as SYDVKM. In DNA, the CDR3 is TGTGCCGTAAGGGGGCAAGATACGCAGTATTTT. It specifies CAVRGQDTQYF.

This chain uses TRBV5-1 with TRBJ2-3; maybe TRBD2 (6 bases). This CDR3 is built from 15 residues. The germline V gene encodes CDR1 SGHRS and CDR2 YFSETQ. V was cut by 0 bases and J by 1 base, with 9 bases left in between. The CDR3 DNA is TGCGCCAGCAGCTTGGCGGGACTTGGCACAGATACGCAGTATTTT. It specifies CASSLAGLGTDTQYF.

This clonotype was counted many times. The CDR3 protein is CASSRGATDYNEQFF. The CDR3 coding sequence is TGTGCCAGCAGCCGGGGGGCGACGGACTACAATGAGCAGTTCTTC. The V call is TRBV7-2, the J call TRBJ2-1; D may be TRBD2 (7 bases). CDR1 SGHTA and CDR2 FQGNSA come from the germline V gene. The CDR3 covers 15 residues. V gave up 5 bases and J gave up 3 bases, with 14 bases separating them. The full variable domain, completed using reference TRBV7-2 and TRBJ2-1, is GAGVSQSPSNKVTEKGKDVELRCDPISGHTALYWYRQSLGQGLEFLIYFQGNSAPDKSGLPSDRFSAERTGGSVSTLTIQRTQQEDSAVYLCASSRGATDYNEQFFGPGTRLTVL.

The CDR3 nucleotides are TGCGCCAGCAGCCCTGGACAGGCCGGGGAGCTGTTTTTT. It translates to CASSPGQAGELFF. The V and J genes are TRBV5-1 and TRBJ2-2; 7 bases are shared with TRBD1. This CDR3 has 13 amino acids. The J segment lost 6 bases and the V segment lost 4 bases, leaving 3 bases of the junction unmatched. Per the germline V gene, CDR1 is SGHRS and CDR2 is YFSETQ.

The table lists this clonotype with many counts. The chain couples TRBV20-1 to TRBJ1-3, with D possibly being TRBD1 (6 bases). Germline V gene data show CDR1 as DFQATT and CDR2 as SNEGSKA (reference sequence). The CDR3 totals 13 residues. V lost 3 bases, J lost 4 bases, and 10 bases lay in between. The DNA of the CDR3 is TGCAGTGCTAGGGGGGCCCTCGGAAACACCATATATTTT. Protein sequence: CSARGALGNTIYF.

By share of the sample, this clonotype is medium-sized (0.01 to 0.1%). This chain connects TRBV9 to TRBJ2-1, with a possible D match to TRBD2 (5 bases). Germline CDR1 is SGDLS and CDR2 is YYNGEE. The CDR3 is 12 amino acids. V lost 3 bases and J lost 12, with 13 bases in between. The CDR3, as DNA: TGTGCCAGCAGCGGCCAGACTACTCGGCAGTTCTTC. Its translation: CASSGQTTRQFF. The complete variable domain, with remaining parts taken from reference TRBV9 and TRBJ2-1, reads DSGVTQTPKHLITATGQRVTLRCSPRSGDLSVYWYQQSLDQGLQFLIQYYNGEERAKGNILERFSAQQFPDLHSELNLSSLELGDSALYFCASSGQTTRQFFGPGTRLTVL.

This chain links TRBV6-6 with TRBJ2-3; D remains ambiguous. Germline V gene data show CDR1 as MNHNY and CDR2 as SVGAGI (reference sequence). V lost 6 bases, J lost 0 bases, and 4 bases lay in between. This CDR3 is built from 12 residues. CDR3 sequence (DNA): TGTGCCAGCAGGGGCAGCACAGATACGCAGTATTTT. This codes for CASRGSTDTQYF.

The table lists this clonotype with a count of one. CDR3 region: CASSLVLGDTDTQYF. CDR3 nucleotide sequence: TGTGCCAGCAGCTTGGTTCTGGGGGACACAGATACGCAGTATTTT. The V call is TRBV5-6, the J call TRBJ2-3; D may correspond to TRBD1 or TRBD2 (5 bases each). From germline, CDR1 is SGHDT and CDR2 YYEEEE. The CDR3 length is 15 residues. The ends were cut back, 0 bases at V and 2 bases at J, with 10 bases in the middle.

The CDR3 reads CATSGQDRNNEQFF. For the CDR3, the DNA is TGTGCCACCTCGGGCCAAGATCGCAACAATGAGCAGTTCTTC. This chain connects TRBV24-1 to TRBJ2-1; D gene ambiguous. Germline V gene sequence: CDR1 KGHDR, CDR2 SFDVKD. This CDR3 contains 14 residues. Trimming cost V 9 bases and J 5 bases, with 16 bases left between them.

This clonotype was picked up many times. The chain links TRBV5-1 to TRBJ2-3; D is uncertain. V lost 3 bases, J lost 2 bases, and 10 bases lay in between. The CDR3 runs 14 residues. Germline V gives CDR1 SGHRS, CDR2 YFSETQ. The CDR3 region is CASSWSVYTDTQYF. CDR3 nucleotides: TGCGCCAGCAGCTGGAGCGTCTACACAGATACGCAGTATTTT.

CDR3 sequence: CASSLQGAEEQYF. CDR3 sequence (DNA): TGCGCCAGCAGCTTGCAGGGGGCGGAGGAGCAGTACTTC. V usage is TRBV4-1 and J usage is TRBJ2-7, with 8 bases that match TRBD1. The CDR3 runs 13 residues. The J segment lost 7 bases and the V segment lost 5 bases, leaving 7 bases of the junction unmatched. Per germline, CDR1 MGHRA and CDR2 YSYEKL.

This clonotype has at least ten counts. The chain employs TRBV10-3 and TRBJ2-1; 14 bases are a match to TRBD2. V trimming: 11 bases; J trimming: 6 bases; junction bases outside the gene matches: 12. The CDR3 contains 16 residues. Germline V lookup: CDR1 ENHRY, CDR2 SYGVKD. CDR3 sequence (DNA): TGTGCCGCTTCCGGGACTAGCGGGAGTATTGGCAATGAGCAGTTCTTC. It translates to CAASGTSGSIGNEQFF.

This chain joins TRBV4-2 and TRBJ2-7; 9 nucleotides align to TRBD1. Germline V CDR1 and CDR2: LGHNA, YNFKEQ. This CDR3 has 14 residues. Trimming took 5 bases from V and 3 from J; bases not matched to a gene: 5. CDR3 coding DNA: TGTGCCAGCAGCGCGAGGGACAGGGACTACGAGCAGTACTTC. This codes for CASSARDRDYEQYF.

This clonotype was seen ten or more times. This chain joins TRBV29-1 and TRBJ1-5, with D perhaps matching TRBD1 (5 bases). Germline V CDR1 and CDR2: SQVTM, ANQGSEA. Trimming removed 3 bases from V and 4 bases from J, with 7 bases in between. CDR3 size: 12 residues. This CDR3 is CSVETENQPQHF. In DNA form, the CDR3 reads TGCAGCGTTGAGACAGAAAATCAGCCCCAGCATTTT.

This clonotype was found many times. The V gene is TRBV20-1, the J gene TRBJ2-4; unclear D gene. The V end was cut by 0 bases, the J end by 0 bases, with 12 bases between. CDR1 and CDR2 (germline): DFQATT, SNEGSKA (reference sequence). The CDR3 is 16 residues long. As DNA, the CDR3 is TGCAGTGCTAGAGAGGGTGCATATTTAGCCAAAAACATTCAGTACTTC. Protein sequence: CSAREGAYLAKNIQYF.

This sequence joins TRBV2 and TRBJ2-3; D call uncertain. The ends were cut back, 8 bases at V and 0 bases at J, with 9 bases in the middle. The germline V gene has CDR1 SNHLY and CDR2 FYNNEI. The CDR3 length is 13 residues. The CDR3 region is CASDPGSTDTQYF. CDR3 coding DNA: TGTGCCAGCGACCCGGGCAGCACAGATACGCAGTATTTT.

In its sample, this clonotype ranks as medium-sized. V is TRBV28 and J is TRBJ1-1; D gene unclear. V lost 10 bases, J lost 1 base, and 13 bases lay in between. CDR1 is MDHEN, CDR2 SYDVKM, per germline. The CDR3 is 13 amino acids. The CDR3 DNA reads TGTGCCATCCAACCCGCACGGAACACTGAAGCTTTCTTT. Its protein product is CAIQPARNTEAFF.

Details on this clonotype: The limits of the CDR3 on the DNA are not certain, so only TCRdb's listed CDR3 is given. This chain links TRBV15 with TRBJ2-2; the table's D gene call, TRBD1, was not cross checked with the DNA. The CDR3 contains 13 residues when both ends are counted. Germline CDR1 LNHNV, CDR2 YYDKDF (reference sequence). CDR3 sequence: CATSRVAGELFFF.

This clonotype is medium-sized in the sample. The junction departs from the called germline gene at one end, perhaps through a read error. The rearrangement links TRBV5-1 to TRBJ1-5; 8 nucleotides agree with TRBD1. Per the germline V gene, CDR1 is SGHRS and CDR2 is YFSETQ. The CDR3 is 15 residues long. The CDR3 bases are TGTGCCAGCAGCAAGGGACAGGCCAGCAATCAGCCCCAGCATTTT. Translating gives CASSKGQASNQPQHF.

In the case of this clonotype: A far more abundant clone sits one base away, making this likely a read error. The chain is built from TRBV10-2 and TRBJ2-5; 7 nucleotides line up with TRBD2. The CDR3 has 14 amino acids. CDR1 and CDR2 (germline): WSHSY, SAAADI. CDR3 DNA sequence: TGTGCCAGCAGCGGGGACTCCCGGGGGGAGACCCAGTACTTC. Translated, it gives CASSGDSRGETQYF.

J is TRBJ2-7 and V is TRBV2, with D perhaps TRBD1 or TRBD2 (5 bases each). The CDR3 spans 12 residues. Trimming left V 8 bases short and J 0 bases short, with 8 bases between. Germline V lookup: CDR1 SNHLY, CDR2 FYNNEI. CDR3 nucleotides: TGTGCCAGCGGGGGAAACTCCTACGAGCAGTACTTC. It yields the protein CASGGNSYEQYF.

Relative to its sample, this clonotype is medium-sized. V usage is TRBV28 and J usage is TRBJ2-5; possibly TRBD1 or TRBD2 for D (5 bases each). V shed 1 base and J shed 1 base, with 10 bases lying between them. Germline V gene sequence: CDR1 MDHEN, CDR2 SYDVKM. The CDR3 runs 15 residues. CDR3 in amino acids: CASSLSGTIQETQYF. CDR3 nucleotide sequence: TGTGCCAGCAGTTTATCGGGGACGATCCAAGAGACCCAGTACTTC.

In this sample, this clonotype turned up many times. The chain carries TRBV5-1 and TRBJ2-1; D is undetermined. The length of the CDR3 is 13 residues. The germline V gene encodes CDR1 SGHRS and CDR2 YFSETQ. Trimming shortened V by 1 base and J by 7 bases, and 9 bases separated the two germline ends. As DNA, the CDR3 is TGCGCCAGCAGCTTGCCCGGGTTGAATGAGCAGTTCTTC. This translates into CASSLPGLNEQFF. Complete variable domain (other parts from reference TRBV5-1 and TRBJ2-1): KAGVTQTPRYLIKTRGQQVTLSCSPISGHRSVSWYQQTPGQGLQFLFEYFSETQRNKGNFPGRFSGRQFSNSRSEMNVSTLELGDSALYLCASSLPGLNEQFFGPGTRLTVL.

This clonotype was counted many times. The chain recombines TRBV12-3 or TRBV12-4 with TRBJ2-1; 13 nucleotides line up with TRBD2. V trimming: 2 bases; J trimming: 4 bases; junction bases outside the gene matches: 20. The CDR3 has 22 amino acids. In DNA form, the CDR3 reads TGTGCCAGCAGTTTATTAGCGGGACTAGCGGGACCTCAGGGGGGTCTTTACAATGAGCAGTTCTTC. The encoded protein is CASSLLAGLAGPQGGLYNEQFF.

By frequency in the sample, this clonotype is medium-sized. This rearrangement joins TRBV29-1 to TRBJ2-7; no definite D call. V was pared by 6 bases and J by 2 bases, with 11 bases between. Germline V CDR1 and CDR2: SQVTM, ANQGSEA. The CDR3 has 12 residues. Written as DNA, the CDR3 is TGCAGCGTCCGACTCACCCCCTACGAGCAGTACTTC. It encodes CSVRLTPYEQYF.

This clonotype has a count of ten or more. This rearrangement joins TRBV5-4 to TRBJ1-1, with 8 nucleotides matching TRBD1. Unmatched junction bases numbered 15, after V lost 1 base and J lost 1 base. CDR1 and CDR2 (germline): SGHNT, YYREEE (reference sequence). The CDR3 extends over 19 amino acids. The CDR3 DNA follows: TGTGCCAGCAGCTTGTCCTTCAGCGGACAGGGCCGGGGGAACACTGAAGCTTTCTTT. Translated, it gives CASSLSFSGQGRGNTEAFF.

The V gene is TRBV9, the J gene TRBJ2-3, with D maybe TRBD2 (6 bases). The CDR3 has 15 residues. V dropped 0 bases and J dropped 2 bases, with 10 bases sitting between them. Germline V gives CDR1 SGDLS, CDR2 YYNGEE. DNA for the CDR3: TGTGCCAGCAGCGTAGACGGAGGGGACACAGATACGCAGTATTTT. This sequence encodes CASSVDGGDTDTQYF.